The clone carrying this T cell receptor (beta chain) was observed once. The data belong to a study of blood T cell repertoires in COVID-19. For the study at large: COVID-19 samples from acute and convalescent phases originated in the United States, Italy and Spain. The cDNA or gDNA used as material had been derived from T cells, B-cell-depleted T cells, or PBMCs.

In the original workflow: Using reference gene primer amplification, nucleated cell counts were estimated. Sequencing used immunoSEQ multiplex PCR; TCRdb keeps in-frame clones, though not all of them. That table gives V, J and clone size, and the DNA gave D and trimming. The data show about 190,000 clones, roughly 78% seen once. CDR1 is LGHNA, CDR2 YSLEER, per germline. V gave up 1 base and J gave up 7 bases, with 4 bases separating them. This CDR3 contains 12 residues. The origin of this receptor is a woman over 75 with active or convalescent COVID-19. Sequenced input: peripheral blood. The rearrangement uses TRBV4-3 and TRBJ2-2, with unresolved D. The CDR3 coding sequence is TGCGCCAGCAGCCAAGTACTCGGGGAGCTGTTTTTT. Its protein product is CASSQVLGELFF.